This T cell receptor beta chain was identified in a study of blood T cell repertoires in COVID-19. Study in general: Researchers got acute and convalescent COVID-19 samples from the United States, Italy and Spain. Sample material is recorded as cDNA or gDNA derived from T cells, B-cell-depleted T cells, or PBMCs.

V trimming: 11 bases; J trimming: 2 bases; junction bases outside the gene matches: 8. The CDR3 is 13 amino acids. Study processing details: For nucleated cells, counts were estimated from reference gene primer amplification. Here immunoSEQ multiplex PCR was the method, and the copy in TCRdb shows in-frame clones only, minus some. V, J and clone size are those of that table, while D and trimming were read from the DNA. There are fewer than 250,000 clones in the sample; roughly nine tenths occur only once, and about 1% lies in the top ten. Sequenced: peripheral blood. The origin of this receptor is a young man with acute or convalescent COVID-19. The chain couples TRBV12-3 or TRBV12-4 to TRBJ1-2, with 7 bases fitting TRBD1. The CDR3 DNA reads as TGTGCCGCAGGGACAGTGGGAAACTATGGCTACACCTTC. This translates into CAAGTVGNYGYTF.